This T cell receptor (beta chain) was captured by sequencing in a study of blood T cell repertoires in COVID-19. Background on the study: COVID-19 samples from acute and convalescent phases originated in the United States, Italy and Spain. Nucleic acid was either cDNA or gDNA, and it came from T cells, B-cell-depleted T cells, or PBMCs.

This clone was found once. V gave up 3 bases and J gave up 4 bases, with 27 bases separating them. The CDR3 runs to 19 residues. The germline CDR1 and CDR2 sequences are SNHLY and FYNNEI. Authors' analysis steps: Using reference gene primer amplification, nucleated cell counts were estimated. Libraries were prepared by immunoSEQ multiplex PCR; TCRdb keeps only in-frame clonotypes and omits some of them. V, J and clone size are those of that table, while D and trimming were read from the DNA. The sample yields 130,000 or so clones, more than 75% seen once. The origin of this receptor is a human donor in a cohort sampled during active COVID-19. Sequencing was done on a sample of peripheral blood. The V gene is TRBV2, the J gene TRBJ1-2; weak D call: TRBD1 (5 bases). In nucleotides, the CDR3 is TGTGCCAGCAGTGAGATGCTACCCTTATACCGGGGGTCGGGCTATGGCTACACCTTC. It is translated as CASSEMLPLYRGSGYGYTF. Combining the CDR3 with reference TRBV2 and TRBJ1-2 gives the whole variable domain EPEVTQTPSHQVTQMGQEVILRCVPISNHLYFYWYRQILGQKVEFLVSFYNNEISEKSEIFDDQFSVERPDGSNFTLKIRSTKLEDSAMYFCASSEMLPLYRGSGYGYTFGSGTRLTVV.